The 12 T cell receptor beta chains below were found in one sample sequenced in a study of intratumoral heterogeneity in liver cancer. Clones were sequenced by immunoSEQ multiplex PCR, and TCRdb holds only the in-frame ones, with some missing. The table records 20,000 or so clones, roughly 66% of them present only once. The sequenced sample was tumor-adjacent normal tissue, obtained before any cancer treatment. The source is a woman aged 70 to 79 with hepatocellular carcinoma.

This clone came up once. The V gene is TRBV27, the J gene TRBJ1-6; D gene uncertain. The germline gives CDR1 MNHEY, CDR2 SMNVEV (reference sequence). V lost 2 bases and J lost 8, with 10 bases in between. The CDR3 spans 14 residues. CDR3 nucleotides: TGTGCCAGCAGTTTAACGCATGGGGATTCACCCCTCCACTTT. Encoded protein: CASSLTHGDSPLHF.

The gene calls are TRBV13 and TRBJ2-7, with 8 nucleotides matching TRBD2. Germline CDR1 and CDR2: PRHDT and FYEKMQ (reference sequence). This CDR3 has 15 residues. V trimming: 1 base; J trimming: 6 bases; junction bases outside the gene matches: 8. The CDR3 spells CASSLASAGGSEQYF. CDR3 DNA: TGTGCCAGCAGCTTAGCCTCTGCGGGAGGCAGCGAGCAGTACTTC.

This CDR3 is CATRRGGSVNEQFF. The CDR3, as DNA: TGTGCCACTAGAAGGGGCGGGAGTGTCAATGAGCAGTTCTTC. V is TRBV6-5 and J is TRBJ2-1; TRBD2 matches 7 bases. This CDR3 is built from 14 residues. Per germline, CDR1 MNHEY and CDR2 SVGAGI. Losses at the gene ends were 10 bases for V and 6 bases for J; bases not matched to a gene: 12.

CDR3 sequence reads: CAWSVRWQFAEAFF. DNA for the CDR3: TGTGCCTGGAGTGTACGGTGGCAGTTCGCTGAAGCTTTCTTT. The chain has TRBV30 and TRBJ1-1; D is ambiguous. CDR3 size: 14 residues. The germline V and J ends were trimmed by 0 bases and 6 bases, with 14 bases remaining between them. Germline lookup yields CDR1 GTSNPN and CDR2 SVGIG (reference sequence).

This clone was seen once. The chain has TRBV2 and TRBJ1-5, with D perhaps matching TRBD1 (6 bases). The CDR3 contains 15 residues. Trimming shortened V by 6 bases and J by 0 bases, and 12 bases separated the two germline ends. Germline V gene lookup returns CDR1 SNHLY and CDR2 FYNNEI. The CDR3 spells CASSDGTYSNQPQHF. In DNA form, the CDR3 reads TGTGCCAGCAGCGACGGGACATATAGCAATCAGCCCCAGCATTTT. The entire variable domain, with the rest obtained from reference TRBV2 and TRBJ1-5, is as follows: EPEVTQTPSHQVTQMGQEVILRCVPISNHLYFYWYRQILGQKVEFLVSFYNNEISEKSEIFDDQFSVERPDGSNFTLKIRSTKLEDSAMYFCASSDGTYSNQPQHFGDGTRLSIL.

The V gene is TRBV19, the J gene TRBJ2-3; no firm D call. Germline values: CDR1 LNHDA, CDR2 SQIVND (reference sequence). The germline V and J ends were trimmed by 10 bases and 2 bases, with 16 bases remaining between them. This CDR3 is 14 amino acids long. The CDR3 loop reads CATGTGGVTDTQYF. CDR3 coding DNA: TGTGCCACCGGTACGGGCGGCGTCACAGATACGCAGTATTTT.

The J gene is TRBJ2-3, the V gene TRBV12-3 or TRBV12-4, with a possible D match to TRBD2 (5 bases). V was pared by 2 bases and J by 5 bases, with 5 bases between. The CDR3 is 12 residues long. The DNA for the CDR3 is TGTGCCAGCAGTTTAAGCGGAGATACGCAGTATTTT. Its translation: CASSLSGDTQYF.

CDR3 nucleotide sequence: TGTGCCTGGAGGGCCTACAATGAGCAGTTCTTC. This sequence encodes CAWRAYNEQFF. This chain uses TRBV30 with TRBJ2-1; no definite D call. The CDR3 has 11 amino acids. The V gene's germline CDR1 is GTSNPN and CDR2 SVGIG (reference sequence). The V end was cut by 3 bases, the J end by 2 bases, with 2 bases between. Full variable domain (rest looked up from reference TRBV30 and TRBJ2-1): SQTIHQWPATLVQPVGSPLSLECTVEGTSNPNLYWYRQAAGRGLQLLFYSVGIGQISSEVPQNLSASRPQDRQFILSSKKLLLSDSGFYLCAWRAYNEQFFGPGTRLTVL.

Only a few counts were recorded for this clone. Written as DNA, the CDR3 is TGTGCCAGTAGTGCAGGGACATCGGAGGGTGGCTACACCTTC. Protein product: CASSAGTSEGGYTF. The chain carries TRBV19 and TRBJ1-2, with a tentative D call TRBD1 (6 bases). Trimming took 5 bases from V and 7 from J, leaving 17 bases between them. The CDR3 is 14 amino acids. Per the germline V gene, CDR1 is LNHDA and CDR2 is SQIVND (reference sequence).

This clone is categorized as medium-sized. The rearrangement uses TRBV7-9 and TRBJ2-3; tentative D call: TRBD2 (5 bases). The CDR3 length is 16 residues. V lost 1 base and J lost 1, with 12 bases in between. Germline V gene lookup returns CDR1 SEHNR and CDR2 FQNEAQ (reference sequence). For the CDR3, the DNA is TGTGCCAGCAGCTTAGTGGTTTGGGAGCGCACAGATACGCAGTATTTT. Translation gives CASSLVVWERTDTQYF.

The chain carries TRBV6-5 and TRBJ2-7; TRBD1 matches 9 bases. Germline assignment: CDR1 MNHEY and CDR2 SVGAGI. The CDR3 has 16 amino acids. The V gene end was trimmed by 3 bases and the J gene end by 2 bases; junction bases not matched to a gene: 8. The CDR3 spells CASSYSRTGVTYEQYF. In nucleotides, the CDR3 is TGTGCCAGCAGTTATTCCCGGACAGGGGTAACCTACGAGCAGTACTTC.

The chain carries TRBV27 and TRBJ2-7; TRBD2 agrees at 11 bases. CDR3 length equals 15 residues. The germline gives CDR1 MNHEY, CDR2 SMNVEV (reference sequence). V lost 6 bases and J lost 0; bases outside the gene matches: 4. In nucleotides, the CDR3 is TGTGCCAGCAGACCAACTAGCGGGAGCTCCTACGAGCAGTACTTC. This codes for CASRPTSGSSYEQYF.